This T cell receptor beta chain was found in a study of T-cell reconstitution after alpha-beta-depleted transplantation in children. Construction of the TCRbeta library involved unique molecular identifiers. One entry per CDR3 protein results from TCRdb running MiXCR on the PCR reads. The table has about 270,000 distinct CDR3 sequences, roughly 9.5% seen once; the top ten hold around 10%. This clonotype appeared a few times. This clonotype was obtained from a human donor who donated a stem cell graft to a child with SCID. The source was PBMCs from the stem cell graft donor, collected from the stem cell graft.

CDR3 coding DNA: TGTGCCAGCACCCAGGGAGCGGCTGGGGCCAACGTCCTGACTTTC. Its translation is CASTQGAAGANVLTF. The chain combines TRBV6-1 with TRBJ2-6; D possibly matches TRBD1 or TRBD2 (5 bases each). V was clipped by 7 bases and J by 2 bases, with 12 bases between them. This CDR3 contains 15 residues. Germline V CDR1 and CDR2: MNHNS, SASEGT.